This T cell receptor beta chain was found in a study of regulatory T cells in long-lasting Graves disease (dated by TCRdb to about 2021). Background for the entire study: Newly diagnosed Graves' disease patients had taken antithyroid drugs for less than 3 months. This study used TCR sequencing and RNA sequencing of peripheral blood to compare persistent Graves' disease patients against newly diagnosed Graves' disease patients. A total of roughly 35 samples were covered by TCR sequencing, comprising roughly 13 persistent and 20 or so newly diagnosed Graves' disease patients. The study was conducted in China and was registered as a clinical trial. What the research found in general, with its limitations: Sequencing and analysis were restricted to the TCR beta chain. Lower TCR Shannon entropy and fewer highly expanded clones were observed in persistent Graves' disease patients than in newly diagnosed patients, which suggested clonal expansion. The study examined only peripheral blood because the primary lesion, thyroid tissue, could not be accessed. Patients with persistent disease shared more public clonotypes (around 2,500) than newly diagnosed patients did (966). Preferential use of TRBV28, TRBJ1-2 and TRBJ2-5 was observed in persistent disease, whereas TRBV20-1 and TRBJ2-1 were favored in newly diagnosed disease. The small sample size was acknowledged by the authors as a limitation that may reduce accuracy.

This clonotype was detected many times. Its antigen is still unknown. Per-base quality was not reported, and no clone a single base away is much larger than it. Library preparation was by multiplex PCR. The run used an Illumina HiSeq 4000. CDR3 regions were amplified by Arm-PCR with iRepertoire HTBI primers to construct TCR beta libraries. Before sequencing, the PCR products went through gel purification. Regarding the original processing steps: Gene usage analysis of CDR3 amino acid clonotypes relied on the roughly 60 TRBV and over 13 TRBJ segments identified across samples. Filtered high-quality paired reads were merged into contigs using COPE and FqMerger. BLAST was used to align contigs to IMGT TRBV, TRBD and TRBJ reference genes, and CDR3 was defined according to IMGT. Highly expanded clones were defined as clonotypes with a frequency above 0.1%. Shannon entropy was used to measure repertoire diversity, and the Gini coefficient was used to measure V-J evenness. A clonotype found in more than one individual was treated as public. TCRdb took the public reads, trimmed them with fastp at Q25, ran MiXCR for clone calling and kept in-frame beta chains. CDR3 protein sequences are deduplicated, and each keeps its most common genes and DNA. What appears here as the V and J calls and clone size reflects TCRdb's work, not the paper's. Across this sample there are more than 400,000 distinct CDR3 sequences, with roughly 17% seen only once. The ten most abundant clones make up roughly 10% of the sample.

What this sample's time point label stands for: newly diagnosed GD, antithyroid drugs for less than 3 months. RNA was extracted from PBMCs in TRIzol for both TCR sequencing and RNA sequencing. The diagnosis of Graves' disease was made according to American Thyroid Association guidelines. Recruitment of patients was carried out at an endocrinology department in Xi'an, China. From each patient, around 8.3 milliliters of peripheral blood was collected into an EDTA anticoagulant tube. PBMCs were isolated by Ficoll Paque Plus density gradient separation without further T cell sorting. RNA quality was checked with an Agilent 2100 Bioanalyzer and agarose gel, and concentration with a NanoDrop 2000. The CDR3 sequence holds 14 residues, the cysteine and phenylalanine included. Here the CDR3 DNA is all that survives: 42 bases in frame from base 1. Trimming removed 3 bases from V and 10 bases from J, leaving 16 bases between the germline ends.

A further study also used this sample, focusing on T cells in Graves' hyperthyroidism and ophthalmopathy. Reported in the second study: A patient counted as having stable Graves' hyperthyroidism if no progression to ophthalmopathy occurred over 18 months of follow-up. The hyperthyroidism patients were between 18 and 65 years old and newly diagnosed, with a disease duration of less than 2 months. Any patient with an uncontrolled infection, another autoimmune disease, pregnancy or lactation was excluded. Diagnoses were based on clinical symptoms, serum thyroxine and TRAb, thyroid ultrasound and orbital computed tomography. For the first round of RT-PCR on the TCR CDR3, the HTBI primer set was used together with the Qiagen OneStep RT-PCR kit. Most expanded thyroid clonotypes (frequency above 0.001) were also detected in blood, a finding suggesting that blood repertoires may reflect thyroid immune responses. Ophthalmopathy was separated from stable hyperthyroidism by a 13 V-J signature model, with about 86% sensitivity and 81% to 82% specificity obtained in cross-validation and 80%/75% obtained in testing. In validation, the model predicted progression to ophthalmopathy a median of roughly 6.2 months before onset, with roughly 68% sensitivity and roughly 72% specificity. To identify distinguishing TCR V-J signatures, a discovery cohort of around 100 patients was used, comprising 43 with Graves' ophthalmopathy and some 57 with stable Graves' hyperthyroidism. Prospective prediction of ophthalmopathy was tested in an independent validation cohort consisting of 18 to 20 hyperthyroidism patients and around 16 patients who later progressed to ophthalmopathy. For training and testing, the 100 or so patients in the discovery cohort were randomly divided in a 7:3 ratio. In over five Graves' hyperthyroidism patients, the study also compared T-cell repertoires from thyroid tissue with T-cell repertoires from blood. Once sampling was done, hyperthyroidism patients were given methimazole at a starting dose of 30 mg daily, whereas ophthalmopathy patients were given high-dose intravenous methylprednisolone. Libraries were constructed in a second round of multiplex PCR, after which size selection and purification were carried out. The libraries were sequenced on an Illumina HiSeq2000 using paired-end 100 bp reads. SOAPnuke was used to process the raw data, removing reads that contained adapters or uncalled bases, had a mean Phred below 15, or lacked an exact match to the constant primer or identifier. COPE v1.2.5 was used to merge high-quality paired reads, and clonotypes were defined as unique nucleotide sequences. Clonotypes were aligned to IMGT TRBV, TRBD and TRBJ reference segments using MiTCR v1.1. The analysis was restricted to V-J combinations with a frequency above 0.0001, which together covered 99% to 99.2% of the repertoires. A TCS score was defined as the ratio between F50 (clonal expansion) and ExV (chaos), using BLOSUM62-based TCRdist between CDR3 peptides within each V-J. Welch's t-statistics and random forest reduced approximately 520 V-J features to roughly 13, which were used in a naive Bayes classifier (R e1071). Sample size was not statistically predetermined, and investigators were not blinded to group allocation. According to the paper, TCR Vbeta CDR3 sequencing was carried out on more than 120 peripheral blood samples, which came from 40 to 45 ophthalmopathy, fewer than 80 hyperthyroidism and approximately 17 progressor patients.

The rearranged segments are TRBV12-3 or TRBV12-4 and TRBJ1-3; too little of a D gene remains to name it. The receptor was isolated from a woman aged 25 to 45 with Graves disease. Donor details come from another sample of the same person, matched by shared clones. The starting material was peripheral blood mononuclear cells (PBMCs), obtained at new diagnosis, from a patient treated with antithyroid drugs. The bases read TGTGCCAGCAGTTTTAGGACGTCCGGAATGACCATATATTTT. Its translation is CASSFRTSGMTIYF.